This is a list of T cell receptor beta chains from one sample in a study of cytomegalovirus exposure and HLA in healthy donors. Produced via immunoSEQ multiplex PCR; TCRdb's table is partial and in-frame only. Of fewer than 150,000 clones listed, less than 90% are singletons. The sample comprised PBMCs. These receptors all come from a man aged 18-30 years in good health and CMV-seropositive. CDR3s include the opening cysteine and the closing phenylalanine or tryptophan. Each record gives: D gene, J gene, clone size, V gene, CDR3 protein, CDR3 DNA. The D gene is left open where the match is weak. Clone size is shown for a subset of rows, as once, few, many or a class of expanded clone.

D: -; J: TRBJ1-3; size: -; V: TRBV2; CDR3: CASTRWKVQALSSGNTIYF; DNA: TGTGCCAGCACCAGGTGGAAGGTTCAAGCCTTGAGCTCTGGAAACACCATATATTTT
D: -; J: TRBJ2-1; size: once; V: TRBV4-3; CDR3: CASSQGPGSNEQFF; DNA: TGCGCCAGCAGCCAAGGGCCAGGGTCCAATGAGCAGTTCTTC
D: TRBD1; J: TRBJ2-7; size: few; V: TRBV7-7; CDR3: CASSVQQGSEQYF; DNA: TGTGCCAGCAGCGTACAACAGGGGTCCGAGCAGTACTTC
D: -; J: TRBJ1-5; size: -; V: TRBV30; CDR3: CAWSVGLNQPQHF; DNA: TGTGCCTGGAGCGTGGGACTGAATCAGCCCCAGCATTTT
D: TRBD2; J: TRBJ2-3; size: -; V: TRBV7-6; CDR3: CASSLIAGGTDTQYF; DNA: TGTGCCAGCAGCTTGATAGCGGGGGGCACAGATACGCAGTATTTT
D: -; J: TRBJ1-1; size: -; V: TRBV2; CDR3: CATPRSGDPEAFF; DNA: TGTGCCACCCCGAGATCAGGGGATCCTGAAGCTTTCTTT
D: TRBD1; J: TRBJ1-2; size: -; V: TRBV7-9; CDR3: CASSSRQGDTLWYGYTF; DNA: TGTGCCAGCAGCTCCCGTCAGGGGGACACGCTATGGTATGGCTACACCTTC
D: TRBD1; J: TRBJ1-1; size: -; V: TRBV2; CDR3: CASRLGQDMNTEAFF; DNA: TGTGCCAGCAGGCTTGGACAGGACATGAACACTGAAGCTTTCTTT
D: -; J: TRBJ1-2; size: -; V: TRBV6-5; CDR3: CASSPMSGFGYTF; DNA: TGTGCCAGCAGTCCCATGTCCGGGTTTGGCTACACCTTC
D: TRBD2; J: TRBJ2-3; size: -; V: TRBV6-1; CDR3: CAGARGVSTDTQYF; DNA: TGTGCCGGTGCGCGGGGGGTTAGCACAGATACGCAGTATTTT
D: -; J: TRBJ2-7; size: few; V: TRBV2; CDR3: CASRASYEQYF; DNA: TGTGCCAGCAGGGCCTCCTACGAGCAGTACTTC
D: TRBD1; J: TRBJ1-1; size: -; V: TRBV6-1; CDR3: CASNRQGNTEAFF; DNA: TGTGCCAGCAATCGACAGGGGAACACTGAAGCTTTCTTT
D: -; J: TRBJ1-1; size: -; V: TRBV19; CDR3: CASSIRGLNLGNTEAFF; DNA: TGTGCCAGTAGTATTAGGGGCCTGAACCTAGGGAACACTGAAGCTTTCTTT
D: TRBD1; J: TRBJ2-7; size: once; V: TRBV6-5; CDR3: CASSYRDPGQPYEQYF; DNA: TGTGCCAGCAGTTACCGGGACCCGGGACAGCCATACGAGCAGTACTTC
D: -; J: TRBJ1-6; size: -; V: TRBV2; CDR3: CASSEAEQGRDNSPLHF; DNA: TGTGCCAGCAGTGAAGCCGAGCAGGGTCGGGATAATTCACCCCTCCACTTT
D: TRBD1; J: TRBJ1-1; size: -; V: TRBV6-6; CDR3: CASSWTGGRTEAFF; DNA: TGTGCCAGCAGTTGGACAGGGGGAAGGACTGAAGCTTTCTTT
D: -; J: TRBJ2-7; size: -; V: TRBV19; CDR3: CASSPAGGEQYF; DNA: TGTGCCAGTAGTCCTGCGGGCGGCGAGCAGTACTTC
D: -; J: TRBJ2-7; size: -; V: TRBV11-3; CDR3: CASSLGPTYEQYF; DNA: TGTGCCAGCAGCTTAGGGCCAACCTACGAGCAGTACTTC
D: -; J: TRBJ2-7; size: -; V: TRBV27; CDR3: CASSSGLAYEQYF; DNA: TGTGCCAGCAGTTCAGGGCTGGCTTACGAGCAGTACTTC
D: -; J: TRBJ1-1; size: -; V: TRBV7-8; CDR3: CASSLVGDTEAFF; DNA: TGTGCCAGCAGCTTGGTCGGAGACACTGAAGCTTTCTTT
D: -; J: TRBJ2-1; size: -; V: TRBV21-1; CDR3: CASSNGGGNEQFF; DNA: TGTGCCAGCAGCAATGGAGGAGGAAATGAGCAGTTCTTC
D: -; J: TRBJ1-2; size: -; V: TRBV5-1; CDR3: CASSLKSANYGYTF; DNA: TGCGCCAGCAGCTTGAAGTCGGCTAACTATGGCTACACCTTC
D: -; J: TRBJ1-1; size: -; V: TRBV19; CDR3: CASSIPDTEAFF; DNA: TGTGCCAGTAGTATCCCAGACACTGAAGCTTTCTTT
D: TRBD2; J: TRBJ2-3; size: -; V: TRBV29-1; CDR3: CSVEKGSGGPLNTQYF; DNA: TGCAGCGTTGAAAAGGGTAGCGGGGGGCCTCTGAATACGCAGTATTTT
D: TRBD1; J: TRBJ1-5; size: few; V: TRBV7-6; CDR3: CASSLLTGDSNQPQHF; DNA: TGTGCCAGCAGCCTATTGACAGGGGATAGCAATCAGCCCCAGCATTTT
D: -; J: TRBJ2-7; size: -; V: TRBV6-1; CDR3: CASSEAYLEQYF; DNA: TGTGCCAGCAGTGAAGCCTACCTCGAGCAGTACTTC
D: -; J: TRBJ1-1; size: -; V: TRBV2; CDR3: CASSVDSPMNTEAFF; DNA: TGTGCCAGCAGTGTGGACAGCCCAATGAACACTGAAGCTTTCTTT
D: -; J: TRBJ2-3; size: -; V: TRBV5-4; CDR3: CASSRGTDTQYF; DNA: TGTGCCAGCAGCCGGGGGACAGATACGCAGTATTTT
D: TRBD1; J: TRBJ1-5; size: -; V: TRBV12-5; CDR3: CASGLEGQGLVSNQPQHF; DNA: TGTGCTAGTGGTTTGGAGGGACAGGGGTTGGTAAGCAATCAGCCCCAGCATTTT
D: -; J: TRBJ2-7; size: -; V: TRBV2; CDR3: CASSLDSSYEQYF; DNA: TGTGCCAGCAGTTTAGATAGCTCCTACGAGCAGTACTTC
D: -; J: TRBJ1-1; size: -; V: TRBV4-2; CDR3: CASSQDTGDTEAFF; DNA: TGTGCCAGCAGCCAAGATACCGGGGACACTGAAGCTTTCTTT
D: -; J: TRBJ2-1; size: -; V: TRBV10-3; CDR3: CAISRHHNEQFF; DNA: TGTGCCATCAGCAGGCATCACAATGAGCAGTTCTTC
D: TRBD1; J: TRBJ2-1; size: -; V: TRBV7-6; CDR3: CASSLAGQYNEQFF; DNA: TGTGCCAGCAGCTTAGCGGGACAGTACAATGAGCAGTTCTTC
D: -; J: TRBJ1-3; size: -; V: TRBV2; CDR3: CASRAFGALENTIYF; DNA: TGTGCCAGCAGAGCGTTCGGTGCTCTTGAAAACACCATATATTTT
D: -; J: TRBJ1-5; size: -; V: TRBV28; CDR3: CASSQVRDSSQPQHF; DNA: TGTGCCAGCAGTCAGGTGAGAGACAGCTCTCAGCCCCAGCATTTT
D: TRBD1; J: TRBJ1-1; size: few; V: TRBV19; CDR3: CATSQGGEAFF; DNA: TGTGCCACTTCACAGGGGGGTGAAGCTTTCTTT
D: -; J: TRBJ1-4; size: -; V: TRBV7-2; CDR3: CASSPTVTNEKLFF; DNA: TGTGCCAGCAGCCCGACAGTAACTAATGAAAAACTGTTTTTT
D: -; J: TRBJ2-3; size: -; V: TRBV14; CDR3: CASSRLHTQYF; DNA: TGTGCCAGCAGCCGCCTACATACGCAGTATTTT
D: -; J: TRBJ1-1; size: once; V: TRBV29-1; CDR3: CSVSEGTSGTEAFF; DNA: TGCAGCGTCTCAGAGGGCACTTCTGGCACTGAAGCTTTCTTT
D: TRBD1; J: TRBJ2-1; size: -; V: TRBV5-1; CDR3: CASSLDPGQGLYNEQFF; DNA: TGCGCCAGCAGCTTGGATCCTGGACAGGGACTCTACAATGAGCAGTTCTTC
D: -; J: TRBJ2-3; size: few; V: TRBV18; CDR3: CASSPLADLTDTQYF; DNA: TGTGCCAGCTCACCACTGGCCGACTTGACCGATACGCAGTATTTT
D: -; J: TRBJ1-1; size: -; V: TRBV5-1; CDR3: CASSLDPQNTEAFF; DNA: TGCGCCAGCAGCTTGGATCCACAAAACACTGAAGCTTTCTTT
D: -; J: TRBJ2-2; size: -; V: TRBV5-6; CDR3: CASSFSGVLTGELFF; DNA: TGTGCCAGCAGCTTTTCAGGGGTATTGACCGGGGAGCTGTTTTTT
D: -; J: TRBJ1-1; size: -; V: TRBV27; CDR3: CATLGRGEAFF; DNA: TGTGCCACGCTCGGGCGGGGGGAAGCTTTCTTT
D: -; J: TRBJ1-2; size: -; V: TRBV13; CDR3: CASSSERGFFGYTF; DNA: TGTGCCAGCAGCTCCGAGCGGGGATTCTTCGGCTACACCTTC
D: TRBD2; J: TRBJ2-7; size: once; V: TRBV4-2; CDR3: CASSQDSGGAAEQYF; DNA: TGTGCCAGCAGCCAAGATAGCGGGGGGGCCGCGGAGCAGTACTTC
D: TRBD1; J: TRBJ2-6; size: -; V: TRBV19; CDR3: CASSSLAHGTGDSGANVLTF; DNA: TGTGCCAGTAGTTCTCTGGCTCACGGGACAGGGGACTCTGGGGCCAACGTCCTGACTTTC
D: -; J: TRBJ2-7; size: -; V: TRBV19; CDR3: CASSFRTAVGPYEQYF; DNA: TGTGCCAGTAGTTTCCGGACAGCCGTCGGCCCCTACGAGCAGTACTTC
D: -; J: TRBJ2-7; size: -; V: TRBV5-4; CDR3: CASSPRGRQGQSSYEQYF; DNA: TGTGCCAGCAGCCCGCGGGGACGACAGGGCCAAAGCTCCTACGAGCAGTACTTC
D: -; J: TRBJ2-7; size: -; V: TRBV23-1; CDR3: CARGEVEYF; DNA: TGCGCCCGCGGGGAAGTGGAGTACTTC
D: TRBD1; J: TRBJ2-5; size: -; V: TRBV29-1; CDR3: CSVQGASLRETQYF; DNA: TGCAGCGTTCAGGGGGCCTCACTTCGGGAGACCCAGTACTTC